The 30 T cell receptor beta chains reported below all come from one sample, sequenced in a study of blood T cells in healthy people across ages. A second PCR of 7 to 11 cycles used a sample-barcoded 5' primer and a J-beta primer mix. TCRdb reprocessed the 5' RACE reads with MiXCR, giving one entry per CDR3 protein. The data hold about 600,000 distinct CDR3 sequences, with less than 60% observed a single time. Sequencing input: blood. These receptor sequences come from a man aged 80 or over in good health.

This clonotype has only a few counts. The genes are TRBV7-4 and TRBJ1-4, with 8 bases aligning to TRBD1. The V gene's germline CDR1 is SGHVT and CDR2 SQSDAQ. The CDR3 loop spans 17 amino acids. V was clipped by 1 base and J by 14 bases; unmatched bases: 18. The CDR3, as DNA: TGTGCCAGCAGCTTAGACAGGGGGAAGTTTTCTGGGTGGTGGCTGTTTTTT. The encoded protein is CASSLDRGKFSGWWLFF.

The sample holds a few counts of this clonotype. At one boundary the junction diverges from the germline segment, which might be a read error. J is TRBJ1-4 and V is TRBV9, with 9 bases identical to TRBD1. The length of the CDR3 is 15 residues. Germline values: CDR1 SGDLS, CDR2 YYNGEE. The chain's CDR3 is CASSRGQGTNENLFF. The CDR3 DNA follows: TGTGCCAGCAGTAGGGGACAGGGAACTAATGAAAACCTGTTTTTT. The full variable domain, in which reference TRBV9 and TRBJ1-4 provide the parts outside the CDR3, is DSGVTQTPKHLITATGQRVTLRCSPRSGDLSVYWYQQSLDQGLQFLIQYYNGEERAKGNILERFSAQQFPDLHSELNLSSLELGDSALYFCASSRGQGTNENLFFGSGTQLSVL.

This clonotype was detected only a few times. The genes are TRBV3-1 and TRBJ2-7; TRBD2 is a possible D gene (6 bases). Between the trimmed V and J ends, which lost 2 bases and 2 bases, there was a span of 13 bases. This CDR3 region has 15 residues. Germline CDR1 and CDR2: LGHDT and YNNKEL (reference sequence). The CDR3 reads CASSQLGGSTYEQYF. CDR3 sequence (DNA): TGTGCCAGCAGCCAATTGGGAGGAAGTACCTACGAGCAGTACTTC.

The V and J genes are TRBV10-2 and TRBJ2-7; D tentatively reads TRBD1 or TRBD2 (5 bases each). Deletions cut 3 bases from V and 3 bases from J, with 15 bases between. In germline, CDR1 is WSHSY, CDR2 SAAADI. This CDR3 contains 15 residues. The CDR3 nucleotides read TGCGCCAGCAGTGATCCCATGAGTGGGGGCTACGAGCAGTACTTC. Residues: CASSDPMSGGYEQYF.

There are a few counts of this clonotype. This sequence joins TRBV13 and TRBJ2-1, with D unresolved. V was shortened by 8 bases and J by 6 bases, with 5 bases between the two germline ends. CDR3 length: 10 amino acids. The V gene's germline CDR1 is PRHDT and CDR2 FYEKMQ (reference sequence). This chain's CDR3 is CASGRNEQFF. CDR3 nucleotides: TGTGCCAGCGGTCGCAATGAGCAGTTCTTC.

This clonotype was detected only a few times. This chain uses TRBV6-6 with TRBJ1-1; TRBD1 aligns across 8 bases. In germline, CDR1 is MNHNY, CDR2 SVGAGI (reference sequence). The CDR3 totals 14 residues. V was clipped by 7 bases and J by 10 bases; unmatched bases: 14. The CDR3 sequence is CASTFPGQGLVAFF. As DNA, the CDR3 is TGTGCCAGCACTTTCCCCGGACAGGGTCTGGTAGCTTTCTTT.

This clonotype was found a few times. J is TRBJ1-2 and V is TRBV7-2; D ambiguous. The CDR3 loop spans 14 amino acids. Trimming removed 0 bases from V and 8 bases from J, with 13 bases in between. Germline V lookup: CDR1 SGHTA, CDR2 FQGNSA. CDR3 amino acids: CASSLAPDGGGYTF. The CDR3 DNA reads TGTGCCAGCAGCTTAGCCCCCGACGGAGGCGGCTACACCTTC.

The gene calls are TRBV20-1 and TRBJ1-6, with a tentative D call TRBD1 (5 bases). Trimming took 0 bases from V and 10 from J, leaving 19 bases between them. Germline V gene lookup returns CDR1 DFQATT and CDR2 SNEGSKA (reference sequence). The CDR3 spans 16 residues. CDR3 protein: CSARDRRTSGLSPLHF. The DNA of the CDR3 is TGCAGTGCTAGAGATCGACGTACTTCAGGGCTATCACCCCTCCACTTT.

The chain joins TRBV30 to TRBJ2-5, with 10 positions matching TRBD1. With V trimmed by 4 bases and J by 5 bases, 10 bases remained unmatched. The CDR3 spans 15 residues. Germline V CDR1 and CDR2: GTSNPN, SVGIG (reference sequence). The CDR3 here is CAWNRDGQGGETQYF. The CDR3 nucleotides read TGTGCCTGGAACAGGGATGGACAGGGGGGGGAGACCCAGTACTTC.

The DNA of the CDR3 is TGTGCCAGCATACTGACAGGTAGCACAGATACGCAGTATTTT. Amino acid sequence: CASILTGSTDTQYF. J is TRBJ2-3 and V is TRBV7-9; perhaps TRBD1 as D (6 bases). Germline values: CDR1 SEHNR, CDR2 FQNEAQ (reference sequence). The CDR3 covers 14 residues. Trimming shortened V by 7 bases and J by 0 bases, and 11 bases separated the two germline ends. The full variable domain, completed using reference TRBV7-9 and TRBJ2-3, is DTGVSQNPRHKITKRGQNVTFRCDPISEHNRLYWYRQTLGQGPEFLTYFQNEAQLEKSRLLSDRFSAERPKGSFSTLEIQRTEQGDSAMYLCASILTGSTDTQYFGPGTRLTVL.

The chain joins TRBV7-9 to TRBJ2-3; D remains unclear. The CDR3 is made up of 15 amino acids. Germline values: CDR1 SEHNR, CDR2 FQNEAQ (reference sequence). V was cut by 5 bases and J by 0 bases, with 12 bases left in between. The chain's CDR3 is CASSPIVRSTDTQYF. CDR3 DNA: TGTGCCAGCAGCCCCATAGTGAGGAGCACAGATACGCAGTATTTT.

The V call is TRBV7-2, the J call TRBJ1-5, with D tentatively TRBD1 (6 bases). The V gene's germline CDR1 is SGHTA and CDR2 FQGNSA. Trimming removed 5 bases from V and 0 bases from J, with 11 bases in between. CDR3 size: 15 residues. In DNA, the CDR3 is TGTGCCAGCAGCCAAGGGGGGGGTAGCAATCAGCCCCAGCATTTT. Its protein product is CASSQGGGSNQPQHF.

The V gene is TRBV9, the J gene TRBJ1-1, with a weak D call TRBD1 (5 bases). CDR3 length: 13 amino acids. V was shortened by 4 bases and J by 3 bases, with 10 bases between the two germline ends. Germline CDR1 reads SGDLS; CDR2 reads YYNGEE. The CDR3 DNA is TGTGCCAGCAGCCCGGGGCCGGACACTGAAGCTTTCTTT. It yields the protein CASSPGPDTEAFF. The whole variable domain, remainder taken from reference TRBV9 and TRBJ1-1, is DSGVTQTPKHLITATGQRVTLRCSPRSGDLSVYWYQQSLDQGLQFLIQYYNGEERAKGNILERFSAQQFPDLHSELNLSSLELGDSALYFCASSPGPDTEAFFGQGTRLTVV.

Notes on this clonotype: A single base separates this from a much larger clone, so it may be a read error. The chain combines TRBV6-5 with TRBJ2-5, with 11 bases lining up with TRBD2. This CDR3 comprises 17 residues. V lost 6 bases, J lost 11 bases, and 20 bases stayed unmatched. Germline CDR1 MNHEY, CDR2 SVGAGI. In nucleotides, the CDR3 is TGTGCCAGCAGCTACCTTACTAGCGGGAGAAGGTCCGATGAGCAGTACTTC. Amino acids: CASSYLTSGRRSDEQYF.

In its sample, this clonotype was seen a few times. This chain links TRBV20-1 with TRBJ2-7, with a weak D call TRBD1 (6 bases). The CDR3 is made up of 14 amino acids. V was cut by 0 bases and J by 2 bases, with 11 bases left in between. Germline V gives CDR1 DFQATT, CDR2 SNEGSKA (reference sequence). The CDR3 spells CSAREADSPYEQYF. The DNA of the CDR3 is TGCAGTGCTAGAGAAGCGGACAGTCCCTACGAGCAGTACTTC.

The chain employs TRBV6-2 or TRBV6-3 and TRBJ1-2, with 7 bases that match TRBD1. V shed 0 bases, J shed 6 bases, and the junction held 4 bases outside the gene matches. Germline values: CDR1 MNHEY, CDR2 SVGEGT. The CDR3 has 14 amino acids. The CDR3 protein is CASSYSGTVDGYTF. In DNA form, the CDR3 reads TGTGCCAGCAGTTACTCCGGGACAGTGGATGGCTACACCTTC.

In this sample, this clonotype turned up once. This rearrangement joins TRBV12-3 or TRBV12-4 to TRBJ1-2; no reliable D call. The CDR3 contains 14 residues. V lost 3 bases and J lost 7, with 15 bases in between. The CDR3 nucleotides read TGTGCCAGCAGTTTCGGGTGGCAGGAGGGTGGCTACACCTTC. It codes for CASSFGWQEGGYTF.

The chain uses TRBV7-2 and TRBJ2-3; D is perhaps TRBD2 (6 bases). Germline V gene sequence: CDR1 SGHTA, CDR2 FQGNSA. Trimming took off 5 bases at V and 3 bases at J, with 15 bases between the two ends. The CDR3 covers 15 residues. The CDR3 bases are TGTGCCAGCAGCCCAACTAGGGACTCTACAGATACGCAGTATTTT. Amino acid sequence: CASSPTRDSTDTQYF.

Comments on this clonotype: At one boundary the junction diverges from the germline segment, which might be a read error. This chain uses TRBV7-9 with TRBJ2-7; D ambiguous. Germline assignment: CDR1 SEHNR and CDR2 FQNEAQ (reference sequence). The CDR3 length is 12 residues. The CDR3 region is CSSSFSAYEQYF. The CDR3, as DNA: TGTTCCAGCAGCTTCTCTGCCTACGAGCAGTACTTC.

This clonotype was counted a few times. The chain has TRBV11-1 and TRBJ2-3; 12 bases fit TRBD2. Germline loops: CDR1 SGHAT, CDR2 FQDESV (reference sequence). The CDR3 loop spans 15 amino acids. The V gene end was trimmed by 8 bases and the J gene end by 7 bases; junction bases not matched to a gene: 10. The DNA for the CDR3 is TGTGCCAGCGTCCCTCAGACTAGCGGGAGATATACGCAGTATTTT. Protein sequence: CASVPQTSGRYTQYF.

The chain carries TRBV20-1 and TRBJ2-7; D is possibly TRBD2 (6 bases). V was cut by 3 bases and J by 3 bases, with 24 bases left in between. Germline loops: CDR1 DFQATT, CDR2 SNEGSKA (reference sequence). This CDR3 spans 17 amino acids. CDR3 nucleotides: TGCAGTGCTAGTATCGACGGGCCGTCTAGCGCGTTCTACGAGCAGTACTTC. Its protein product is CSASIDGPSSAFYEQYF.

This chain links TRBV20-1 with TRBJ2-7; D uncertain. Germline V CDR1 and CDR2: DFQATT, SNEGSKA (reference sequence). There are 12 residues in the CDR3. V was pared by 1 base and J by 5 bases, with 9 bases between. CDR3 region: CSARGPADEQYF. CDR3 coding DNA: TGCAGTGCTAGAGGCCCGGCGGACGAGCAGTACTTC.

This clonotype has a handful of counts. The junction differs from germline at one of its ends, possibly a read error. The chain recombines TRBV29-1 with TRBJ2-3; D tentatively fits TRBD1 or TRBD2 (6 bases each). From germline, CDR1 is SQVTM and CDR2 ANQGSEA. The CDR3 has 14 amino acids. CDR3 in DNA: TGCAGCGTGGGGGTTGTGGGGGGCACAGATACGCGGTATTTT. Its translation: CSVGVVGGTDTRYF.

The chain recombines TRBV18 with TRBJ2-1; 9 bases line up with TRBD1. V shed 0 bases, J shed 7 bases, and the junction held 10 bases outside the gene matches. CDR1 KGHSH and CDR2 LQKENI come from the germline V gene. The CDR3 sequence is 17 residues long. The CDR3 region has the DNA TGTGCCAGCTCACCACCGATGGGGGGACAGGGTAGTAATGAGCAGTTCTTC. Translating it yields CASSPPMGGQGSNEQFF.

This chain connects TRBV29-1 to TRBJ1-1; 8 nucleotides match TRBD1. Germline CDR1 is SQVTM and CDR2 is ANQGSEA. The CDR3 spans 14 residues. The V gene end was trimmed by 2 bases and the J gene end by 1 base; junction bases not matched to a gene: 3. Written as DNA, the CDR3 is TGCAGCGTTGAACAGACAGGGGCGAACACTGAAGCTTTCTTT. Protein product: CSVEQTGANTEAFF.

The chain carries TRBV20-1 and TRBJ1-1; D might be TRBD1 (6 bases). Trimming stripped 3 bases from V and 1 base from J, with 15 bases between. Germline CDR1 reads DFQATT; CDR2 reads SNEGSKA (reference sequence). The CDR3 has 15 residues. The CDR3, as DNA: TGCAGTGCTAGGGATCCGGGGGGCGGGAACACTGAAGCTTTCTTT. The encoded protein is CSARDPGGGNTEAFF.

This clonotype was seen a few times. The rearrangement links TRBV20-1 to TRBJ2-7; D not certain. The CDR3 length is 13 residues. Germline lookup yields CDR1 DFQATT and CDR2 SNEGSKA (reference sequence). Trimming left V 3 bases short and J 1 base short, with 10 bases between. CDR3 DNA: TGCAGTGCTAGTGGACCTTCGTCCTACGAGCAGTACTTC. It is translated as CSASGPSSYEQYF.

The CDR3 DNA follows: TGTGCCAGCAGCCAAGCCGGGACTCTTCAAGAGACCCAGTACTTC. This encodes CASSQAGTLQETQYF. The chain carries TRBV3-1 and TRBJ2-5, with D possibly TRBD2 on 6 matching bases. Trimming took 1 base from V and 2 from J, leaving 11 bases between them. Germline CDR1 LGHDT, CDR2 YNNKEL (reference sequence). The CDR3 is made up of 15 amino acids.

The rearrangement links TRBV18 to TRBJ1-4; D may be TRBD1 (6 bases). CDR3 length: 15 amino acids. V gave up 4 bases and J gave up 4 bases, with 13 bases separating them. Per germline, CDR1 KGHSH and CDR2 LQKENI. The CDR3 spells CASSQDRACNEKLFF. As DNA, the CDR3 is TGTGCCAGCTCACAGGACAGAGCCTGTAATGAAAAACTGTTTTTT. Full variable domain (rest looked up from reference TRBV18 and TRBJ1-4): NAGVMQNPRHLVRRRGQEARLRCSPMKGHSHVYWYRQLPEEGLKFMVYLQKENIIDESGMPKERFSAEFPKEGPSILRIQQVVRGDSAAYFCASSQDRACNEKLFFGSGTQLSVL.

This rearrangement joins TRBV29-1 to TRBJ2-1; 10 bases agree with TRBD2. The end of the DNA aligns better with TRBJ2-7, so the J call may be wrong. The CDR3 consists of 16 residues. Germline CDR1 and CDR2: SQVTM and ANQGSEA. CDR3 region: CSDLTSGSFSYNEQYF. CDR3 nucleotide sequence: TGCAGCGACCTGACTAGCGGGTCCTTCTCCTACAATGAGCAGTACTTC.